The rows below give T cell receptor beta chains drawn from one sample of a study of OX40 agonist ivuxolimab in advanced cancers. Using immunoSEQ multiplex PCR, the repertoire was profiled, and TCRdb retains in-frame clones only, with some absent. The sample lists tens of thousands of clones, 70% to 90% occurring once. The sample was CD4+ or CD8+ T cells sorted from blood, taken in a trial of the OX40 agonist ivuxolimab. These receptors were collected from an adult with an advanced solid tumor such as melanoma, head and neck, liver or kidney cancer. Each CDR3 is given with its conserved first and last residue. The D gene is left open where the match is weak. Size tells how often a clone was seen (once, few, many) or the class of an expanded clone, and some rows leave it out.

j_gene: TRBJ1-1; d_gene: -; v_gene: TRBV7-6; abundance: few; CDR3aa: CASSSSASVEAFF; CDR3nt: TGTGCCAGCAGCTCCTCGGCCTCGGTCGAAGCTTTCTTT
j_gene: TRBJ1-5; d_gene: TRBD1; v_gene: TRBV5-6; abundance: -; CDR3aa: CASSRVGQGAEPQHF; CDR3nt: TGTGCCAGCAGCCGGGTTGGACAGGGGGCTGAGCCCCAGCATTTT
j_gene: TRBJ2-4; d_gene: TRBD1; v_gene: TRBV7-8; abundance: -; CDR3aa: CASSRDLDRGRVSKNIQYF; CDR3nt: TGTGCCAGCAGCCGGGACCTTGACAGGGGGCGGGTATCCAAAAACATTCAGTACTTC
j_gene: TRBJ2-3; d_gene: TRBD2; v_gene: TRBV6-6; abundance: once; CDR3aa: CASSYLSGVSTDTQYF; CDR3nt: TGTGCCAGCAGTTATCTTAGCGGGGTTAGCACAGATACGCAGTATTTT
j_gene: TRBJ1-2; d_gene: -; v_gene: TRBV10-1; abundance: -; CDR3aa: CASSDSHQNGYTF; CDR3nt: TGCGCCAGCAGTGATAGTCACCAGAATGGCTACACCTTC
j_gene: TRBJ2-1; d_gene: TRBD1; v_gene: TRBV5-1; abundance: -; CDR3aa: CASSGRTGGEYNEQFF; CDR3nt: TGCGCCAGCAGCGGACGGACAGGGGGCGAGTACAATGAGCAGTTCTTC
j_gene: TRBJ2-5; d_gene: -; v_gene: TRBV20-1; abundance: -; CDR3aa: CSAAEETQYF; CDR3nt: TGCAGTGCTGCTGAAGAGACCCAGTACTTC
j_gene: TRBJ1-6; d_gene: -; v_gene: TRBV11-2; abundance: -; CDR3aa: CASSLISYNSPLHF; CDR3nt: TGTGCCAGCAGCTTAATTTCCTATAATTCACCCCTCCACTTT
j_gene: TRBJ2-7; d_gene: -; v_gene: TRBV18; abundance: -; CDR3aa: CASSPPGRSHEQYF; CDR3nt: TGTGCCAGCTCACCACCGGGGAGGTCCCACGAGCAGTACTTC
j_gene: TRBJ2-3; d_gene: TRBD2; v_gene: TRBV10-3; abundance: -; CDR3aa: CAIMGGGTDTQYF; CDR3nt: TGTGCCATCATGGGGGGGGGCACAGATACGCAGTATTTT
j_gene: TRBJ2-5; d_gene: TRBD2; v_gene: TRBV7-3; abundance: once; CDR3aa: CASSLGSGGGAVETQYF; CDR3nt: TGTGCCAGCAGCTTAGGATCCGGCGGGGGGGCCGTGGAGACCCAGTACTTC
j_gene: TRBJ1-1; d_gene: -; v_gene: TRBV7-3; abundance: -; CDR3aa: CASSLNKGGEAFF; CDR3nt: TGTGCCAGCAGCTTAAATAAGGGGGGTGAAGCTTTCTTT
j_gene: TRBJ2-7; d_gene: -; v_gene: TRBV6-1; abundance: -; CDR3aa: CASSGPEVRSYEQYF; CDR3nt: TGTGCCAGCAGTGGACCTGAGGTAAGGTCCTACGAGCAGTACTTC
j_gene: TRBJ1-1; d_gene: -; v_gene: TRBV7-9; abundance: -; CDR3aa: CASSFALRLNTEAFF; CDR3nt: TGTGCCAGCAGCTTCGCGTTGCGGTTGAACACTGAAGCTTTCTTT
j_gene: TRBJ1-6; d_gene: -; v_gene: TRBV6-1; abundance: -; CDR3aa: CASSEILADSPLHF; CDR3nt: TGTGCCAGCAGTGAAATTCTGGCTGATTCACCCCTCCACTTT
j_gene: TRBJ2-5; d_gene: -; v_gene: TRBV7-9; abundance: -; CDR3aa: CASSLRTIQETQYF; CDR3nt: TGTGCCAGCAGCCTTCGGACTATTCAAGAGACCCAGTACTTC
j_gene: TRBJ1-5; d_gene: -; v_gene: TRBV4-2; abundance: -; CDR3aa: CASSPEAGNSNQPQHF; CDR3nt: TGTGCCAGCAGCCCAGAGGCGGGGAATAGCAATCAGCCCCAGCATTTT
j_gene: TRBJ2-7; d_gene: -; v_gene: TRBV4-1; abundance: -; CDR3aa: CASSQIMDEQYF; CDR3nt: TGCGCCAGCAGCCAAATCATGGACGAGCAGTACTTC
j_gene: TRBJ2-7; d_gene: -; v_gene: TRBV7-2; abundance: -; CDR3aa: CASSLVVRWGQSYEQYF; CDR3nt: TGTGCCAGCAGCTTAGTGGTTCGGTGGGGCCAGTCCTACGAGCAGTACTTC
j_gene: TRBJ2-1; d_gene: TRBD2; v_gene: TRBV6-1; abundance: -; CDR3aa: CASSARMGSGGTEQFF; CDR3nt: TGTGCCAGCAGTGCTAGGATGGGTAGCGGGGGAACTGAGCAGTTCTTC
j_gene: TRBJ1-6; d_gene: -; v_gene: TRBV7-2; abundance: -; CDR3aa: CASSLDPGEVSPLHF; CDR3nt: TGTGCCAGCAGCTTAGACCCGGGGGAAGTTTCACCCCTCCACTTT
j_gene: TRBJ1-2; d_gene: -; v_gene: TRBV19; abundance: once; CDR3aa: CASSFQMSYGYTF; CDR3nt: TGTGCCAGTAGTTTTCAGATGAGCTATGGCTACACCTTC
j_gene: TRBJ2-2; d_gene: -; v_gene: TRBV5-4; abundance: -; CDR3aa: CASSLDSGNTGELFF; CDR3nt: TGTGCCAGCAGCTTGGATTCGGGGAACACCGGGGAGCTGTTTTTT
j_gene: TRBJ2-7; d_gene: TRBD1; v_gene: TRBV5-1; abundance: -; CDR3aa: CASTDPGTGGFEQYF; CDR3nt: TGCGCCAGCACCGACCCCGGGACAGGGGGTTTCGAGCAGTACTTC
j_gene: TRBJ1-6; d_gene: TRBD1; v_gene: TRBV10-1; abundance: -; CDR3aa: CARQGKGQDNSPLHF; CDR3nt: TGCGCCAGACAGGGGAAGGGACAGGATAATTCACCCCTCCACTTT
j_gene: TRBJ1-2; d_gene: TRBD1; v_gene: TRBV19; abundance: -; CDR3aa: CASRSTDRVGGYTF; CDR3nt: TGTGCCAGTAGGTCCACAGACAGGGTCGGTGGCTACACCTTC
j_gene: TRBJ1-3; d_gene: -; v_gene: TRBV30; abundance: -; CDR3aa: CAGGEGVDTGNTIYF; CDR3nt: TGTGCCGGCGGAGAGGGGGTAGACACTGGAAACACCATATATTTT
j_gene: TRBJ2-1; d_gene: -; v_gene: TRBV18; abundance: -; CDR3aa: CASSPRGPSGTYNEQFF; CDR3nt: TGTGCCAGCTCACCCCGGGGGCCGAGCGGTACCTACAATGAGCAGTTCTTC
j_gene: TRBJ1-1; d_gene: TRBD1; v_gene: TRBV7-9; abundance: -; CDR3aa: CASTRGDPGEAFF; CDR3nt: TGTGCCAGCACCAGGGGGGACCCCGGTGAAGCTTTCTTT
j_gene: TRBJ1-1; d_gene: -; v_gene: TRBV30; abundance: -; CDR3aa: CAWIRPIMNTEAFF; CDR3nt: TGTGCCTGGATTCGGCCGATTATGAACACTGAAGCTTTCTTT
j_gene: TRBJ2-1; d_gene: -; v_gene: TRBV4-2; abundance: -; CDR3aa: CASSQETPGGINEQFF; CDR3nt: TGTGCCAGCAGCCAAGAGACTCCCGGCGGGATCAATGAGCAGTTCTTC
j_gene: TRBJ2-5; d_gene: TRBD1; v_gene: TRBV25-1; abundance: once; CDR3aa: CASSEYRQGQETQYF; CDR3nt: TGTGCCAGCAGTGAATATAGACAGGGGCAAGAGACCCAGTACTTC
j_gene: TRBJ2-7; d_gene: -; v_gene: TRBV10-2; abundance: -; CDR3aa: CASSESDRTYEQYF; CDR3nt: TGCGCCAGCAGTGAGTCGGACAGAACCTACGAGCAGTACTTC
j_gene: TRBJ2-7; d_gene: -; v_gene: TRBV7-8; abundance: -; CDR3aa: CASSPSRVSPLYEQYF; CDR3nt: TGTGCCAGCAGCCCTTCCAGAGTCTCCCCGCTCTACGAGCAGTACTTC
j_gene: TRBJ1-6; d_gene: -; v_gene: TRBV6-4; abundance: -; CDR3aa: CASSAVGFNSPLHF; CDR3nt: TGTGCCAGCAGCGCCGTAGGATTCAATTCACCCCTCCACTTT
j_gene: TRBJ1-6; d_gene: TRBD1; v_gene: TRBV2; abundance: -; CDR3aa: CASRGQGKSPLHF; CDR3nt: TGTGCCAGCCGCGGACAGGGTAAATCACCCCTCCACTTT
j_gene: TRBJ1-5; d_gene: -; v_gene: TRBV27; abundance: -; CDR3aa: CASSLAGSNQPQHF; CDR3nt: TGTGCCAGCAGTTTGGCTGGTAGCAATCAGCCCCAGCATTTT
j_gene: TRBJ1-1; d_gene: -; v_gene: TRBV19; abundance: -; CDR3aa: CASRRTTVNTEAFF; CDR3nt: TGTGCCAGTAGGAGGACGACAGTGAACACTGAAGCTTTCTTT
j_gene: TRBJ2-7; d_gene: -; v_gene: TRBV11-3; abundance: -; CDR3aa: CASSLDRGLSYEQYF; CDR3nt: TGTGCCAGCAGCTTAGATCGGGGACTCTCCTACGAGCAGTACTTC
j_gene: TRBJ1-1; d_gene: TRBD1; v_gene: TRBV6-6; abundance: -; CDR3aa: CATQGGMNTEAFF; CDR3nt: TGTGCCACCCAGGGGGGAATGAACACTGAAGCTTTCTTT
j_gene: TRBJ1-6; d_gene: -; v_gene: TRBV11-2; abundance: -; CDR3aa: CASSTTGNSPLHF; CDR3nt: TGTGCCAGCAGCACAACAGGGAATTCACCCCTCCACTTT
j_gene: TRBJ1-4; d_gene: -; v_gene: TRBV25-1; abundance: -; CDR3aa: CASSEPMPTNEKLFF; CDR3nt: TGTGCCAGCAGTGAACCTATGCCAACTAATGAAAAACTGTTTTTT
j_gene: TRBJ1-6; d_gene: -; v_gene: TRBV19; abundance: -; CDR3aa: CASSIGGVGNSPLHF; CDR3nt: TGTGCCAGTAGTATTGGGGGGGTCGGTAATTCACCCCTCCACTTT
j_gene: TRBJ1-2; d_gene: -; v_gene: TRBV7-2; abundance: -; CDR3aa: CASSLLWTGGGYTF; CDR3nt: TGTGCCAGCAGCTTACTTTGGACGGGCGGAGGCTACACCTTC
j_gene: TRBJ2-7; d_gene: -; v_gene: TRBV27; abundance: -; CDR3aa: CASPRAMRPKGQYF; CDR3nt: TGTGCCAGTCCGCGGGCTATGCGGCCAAAGGGGCAGTACTTC
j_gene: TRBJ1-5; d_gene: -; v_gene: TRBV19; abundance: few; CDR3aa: CASKIGTGNQPQHF; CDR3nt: TGTGCCAGTAAGATCGGGACGGGGAATCAGCCCCAGCATTTT
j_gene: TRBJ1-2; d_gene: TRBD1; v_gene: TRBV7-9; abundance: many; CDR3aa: CASSSSGGAGGYTF; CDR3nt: TGTGCCAGCAGCTCCTCAGGGGGCGCGGGTGGCTACACCTTC
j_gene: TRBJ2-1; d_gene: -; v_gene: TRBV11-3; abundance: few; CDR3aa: CASSYDRQSNEQFF; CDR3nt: TGTGCCAGCAGTTACGATCGTCAGAGTAATGAGCAGTTCTTC
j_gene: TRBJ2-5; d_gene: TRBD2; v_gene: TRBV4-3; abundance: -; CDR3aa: CASSQDPLRGGRETQYF; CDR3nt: TGCGCCAGCAGCCAAGATCCGTTGCGGGGGGGCCGAGAGACCCAGTACTTC